The rows below give T cell receptor beta chains drawn from one sample of a study of T-cell reconstitution after alpha-beta-depleted transplantation in children. MiXCR, run by TCRdb on the PCR reads, gives a single entry per CDR3 protein. Among 32,000 or so distinct CDR3 sequences, 5.5% to 8% were seen once, and the ten largest hold 25% to 35%. The sample in question was peripheral blood, obtained 60 days after TCRalphabeta/CD19-depleted stem cell transplant. These receptors originate from a child in the first two years of life who had a stem cell transplant for acute myeloid leukemia, so the T cells may come from the graft donor. Each CDR3 is given with its conserved first and last residue. Fields, in order: D gene, clone size, V gene, J gene, CDR3 DNA, CDR3 protein. D genes are given only for firm matches. A row's size may be missing; if present it is once, few, many or a size class.

d_call: TRBD2
clone_size: many
v_call: TRBV4-2
j_call: TRBJ2-7
cdr3_nt: TGTGCCAGCAGCCAAGTGACTAGCGGCACCTACGAGCAGTACTTC
cdr3_aa: CASSQVTSGTYEQYF

d_call: .
clone_size: many
v_call: TRBV19
j_call: TRBJ2-2
cdr3_nt: TGTGCCAGTTACCCCAGTGATAAGAACACCGGGGAGCTGTTTTTT
cdr3_aa: CASYPSDKNTGELFF

d_call: TRBD1
clone_size: many
v_call: TRBV6-5
j_call: TRBJ1-2
cdr3_nt: TGTGCCAGCAGTCTCCGGGACAGGTCCGGAGGAACCTTC
cdr3_aa: CASSLRDRSGGTF

d_call: .
clone_size: many
v_call: TRBV4-3
j_call: TRBJ2-1
cdr3_nt: TGCGCCAGCAGCCAAGATCCGGCCGGGTATACGAGCGATGAGCAGTTCTTC
cdr3_aa: CASSQDPAGYTSDEQFF

d_call: .
clone_size: many
v_call: TRBV20-1
j_call: TRBJ2-7
cdr3_nt: TGCAGTGCTAGACACCGGGATCCCTCCTACGAGCAGTACTTC
cdr3_aa: CSARHRDPSYEQYF

d_call: .
clone_size: few
v_call: TRBV7-9
j_call: TRBJ2-5
cdr3_nt: TGTGCCAGCAGCTTCGGGGGTCGGCCGGCCCAGTACTTC
cdr3_aa: CASSFGGRPAQYF

d_call: .
clone_size: many
v_call: TRBV7-9
j_call: TRBJ2-7
cdr3_nt: TGTGCCAGCAAAGACAGCGGAATCTCCTACGAGCAGTACTTC
cdr3_aa: CASKDSGISYEQYF

d_call: .
clone_size: many
v_call: TRBV12-3/TRBV12-4
j_call: TRBJ2-1
cdr3_nt: TGTGCCAGCAGTTTAGGAGGAAATGAGCAGTTCTTC
cdr3_aa: CASSLGGNEQFF

d_call: TRBD1
clone_size: many
v_call: TRBV29-1
j_call: TRBJ2-1
cdr3_nt: TGCAGCGTTGAAGAACCAGGGGGCAATGAGCAGTTCTTC
cdr3_aa: CSVEEPGGNEQFF

d_call: TRBD1
clone_size: many
v_call: TRBV7-2
j_call: TRBJ2-3
cdr3_nt: TGTGCCAGCAGCTCGACAGGGATTAGCACAGATACGCAGTATTTT
cdr3_aa: CASSSTGISTDTQYF

d_call: .
clone_size: .
v_call: TRBV6-6
j_call: TRBJ2-2
cdr3_nt: TGTGCCAGCAGGATAGGGTGGGCCGGGGAGCTGTTTTTT
cdr3_aa: CASRIGWAGELFF

d_call: .
clone_size: medium-sized
v_call: TRBV6-5
j_call: TRBJ2-1
cdr3_nt: TGTGCCAGCAGTTACTCGGAGTACAATGAGCAGTTCTTC
cdr3_aa: CASSYSEYNEQFF

d_call: TRBD1
clone_size: .
v_call: TRBV5-1
j_call: TRBJ1-4
cdr3_nt: TGCGCCAGCAGCTTATTGGGACAGGGAAAAGAAAAACTGTTTTTT
cdr3_aa: CASSLLGQGKEKLFF

d_call: .
clone_size: many
v_call: TRBV7-7
j_call: TRBJ2-2
cdr3_nt: TGTGCTAGCAGCCCCCCGGCAGGGAGGAGCACCGGGGAGCTGTTTTTT
cdr3_aa: CASSPPAGRSTGELFF

d_call: .
clone_size: many
v_call: TRBV9
j_call: TRBJ2-7
cdr3_nt: TGTGCCAGCAGCCGGGGGGCATACGAGCAGTACTTC
cdr3_aa: CASSRGAYEQYF

d_call: .
clone_size: many
v_call: TRBV29-1
j_call: TRBJ1-1
cdr3_nt: TGCAGCGTTCGCCAGAACACTGAAGCTTTCTTT
cdr3_aa: CSVRQNTEAFF

d_call: TRBD1
clone_size: few
v_call: TRBV5-1
j_call: TRBJ1-3
cdr3_nt: TGCGCCAGCAGCAGGAACAGGGGGCTCTCTGGAAACACCATATATTTT
cdr3_aa: CASSRNRGLSGNTIYF

d_call: .
clone_size: .
v_call: TRBV6-5
j_call: TRBJ1-1
cdr3_nt: TGTGCCAGCAGTTACACCTTAACGGGAAACACTGAAGCTTTCTTT
cdr3_aa: CASSYTLTGNTEAFF

d_call: TRBD1
clone_size: many
v_call: TRBV20-1
j_call: TRBJ2-7
cdr3_nt: TGCAGTGCCCAACCGGGACAGTCCTACGAGCAGTACTTC
cdr3_aa: CSAQPGQSYEQYF

d_call: TRBD1
clone_size: .
v_call: TRBV24-1
j_call: TRBJ1-1
cdr3_nt: TGTGCCACCAGTGAATCAGGGGGCGGGGACACTGAAGCTTTCTTT
cdr3_aa: CATSESGGGDTEAFF

d_call: .
clone_size: many
v_call: TRBV4-2
j_call: TRBJ1-5
cdr3_nt: TGTGCCAGCAGCCATGGGCCTACCAGCGATCAGCCCCAGCATTTT
cdr3_aa: CASSHGPTSDQPQHF

d_call: .
clone_size: many
v_call: TRBV7-9
j_call: TRBJ2-4
cdr3_nt: TGTGCCAGCAGCTTGGCTAGCCCTAAAAACATTCAGTACTTC
cdr3_aa: CASSLASPKNIQYF

d_call: .
clone_size: many
v_call: TRBV11-2
j_call: TRBJ1-1
cdr3_nt: TGTGCCAGCAGCCCTCAGAATTGGGGCACTGAAGCTTTCTTT
cdr3_aa: CASSPQNWGTEAFF

d_call: .
clone_size: many
v_call: TRBV9
j_call: TRBJ2-6
cdr3_nt: TGTGCCAGCACCCCGGAAGGCAGGGGAGGCTCTGGGGCCAACGTCCTGACTTTC
cdr3_aa: CASTPEGRGGSGANVLTF

d_call: .
clone_size: few
v_call: TRBV20-1
j_call: TRBJ2-2
cdr3_nt: TGCAGCTCTAGAGATAGAAGGACACACAACACCGGGGAGCTGTTTTTT
cdr3_aa: CSSRDRRTHNTGELFF

d_call: .
clone_size: many
v_call: TRBV7-9
j_call: TRBJ1-4
cdr3_nt: TGTGCCAGCAGCTTTCGGGGCAGTGTTGAAAAACTGTTTTTT
cdr3_aa: CASSFRGSVEKLFF

d_call: TRBD2
clone_size: many
v_call: TRBV29-1
j_call: TRBJ2-2
cdr3_nt: TGCAGCGTCCCTGGGGGGGGCACCGGGGAGCTGTTTTTT
cdr3_aa: CSVPGGGTGELFF

d_call: .
clone_size: many
v_call: TRBV5-1
j_call: TRBJ2-7
cdr3_nt: TGCGCCAGCAGCTTGACAGGGAGTTCCTACGAGCAGTACTTC
cdr3_aa: CASSLTGSSYEQYF

d_call: TRBD2
clone_size: many
v_call: TRBV9
j_call: TRBJ2-1
cdr3_nt: TGTGCCAGCAGCGAACCCGAAGCGGGAGGGCCTCATGAGCAGTTCTTC
cdr3_aa: CASSEPEAGGPHEQFF

d_call: TRBD1
clone_size: few
v_call: TRBV2
j_call: TRBJ2-4
cdr3_nt: TGTGCCATATTCCGGGACAGACCCTCCCGCCTGACCAAAAACATTCAGTACTTC
cdr3_aa: CAIFRDRPSRLTKNIQYF

d_call: .
clone_size: many
v_call: TRBV7-9
j_call: TRBJ2-5
cdr3_nt: TGTGCCAGCAGCTTAAGGGGGGGCCCTCAAGAGACCCAGTACTTC
cdr3_aa: CASSLRGGPQETQYF

d_call: TRBD1
clone_size: many
v_call: TRBV6-2/TRBV6-3
j_call: TRBJ2-1
cdr3_nt: TGTGCCAGCAGACACGGAAGGGGGCGTAAAGGGGACAATGAGCAGTTCTTC
cdr3_aa: CASRHGRGRKGDNEQFF

d_call: TRBD1
clone_size: many
v_call: TRBV5-1
j_call: TRBJ2-2
cdr3_nt: TGCGCCAGCAGGGGACAGGGAGGATCCGGGGAGCTGTTTTTT
cdr3_aa: CASRGQGGSGELFF

d_call: .
clone_size: many
v_call: TRBV5-1
j_call: TRBJ2-7
cdr3_nt: TGCGCCAGCAGCTTGGTTTTAACAGCTACCTACGAGCAGTACTTC
cdr3_aa: CASSLVLTATYEQYF

d_call: TRBD1
clone_size: medium-sized
v_call: TRBV12-5
j_call: TRBJ2-3
cdr3_nt: TGTGCTAGTGGTTTGGGGACAGGGAAAGCAGATACGCAGTATTTT
cdr3_aa: CASGLGTGKADTQYF

d_call: .
clone_size: .
v_call: TRBV28
j_call: TRBJ1-1
cdr3_nt: TGTGCCAGCAGTCTGGTCGGGGGAAGAGGAGTTGAAGCTTTCTTT
cdr3_aa: CASSLVGGRGVEAFF

d_call: .
clone_size: many
v_call: TRBV11-2
j_call: TRBJ2-7
cdr3_nt: TGTGCCAGCAGCTTAGCACAGCGGGAGCAGTACTTC
cdr3_aa: CASSLAQREQYF

d_call: .
clone_size: .
v_call: TRBV7-9
j_call: TRBJ2-3
cdr3_nt: TGTGCCAGCAACTTCCTCTCCGGGACAAAAAGCACAGATACGCAGTATTTT
cdr3_aa: CASNFLSGTKSTDTQYF

d_call: .
clone_size: many
v_call: TRBV5-6
j_call: TRBJ2-1
cdr3_nt: TGTGCCAGCAGCTTGGTAGCTAGTGTTCTCAATGAGCAGTTCTTC
cdr3_aa: CASSLVASVLNEQFF

d_call: .
clone_size: .
v_call: TRBV5-1
j_call: TRBJ1-2
cdr3_nt: TGCGCCAGCAGCTTGAAGAACACCTATGGCTACACCTTC
cdr3_aa: CASSLKNTYGYTF

d_call: TRBD2
clone_size: many
v_call: TRBV7-2
j_call: TRBJ2-7
cdr3_nt: TGTGCCAGCAGCTTAAGCGGGGGCCCTCTGGAGCAGTACTTC
cdr3_aa: CASSLSGGPLEQYF

d_call: TRBD1
clone_size: many
v_call: TRBV7-2
j_call: TRBJ2-5
cdr3_nt: TGTGCCAGCAGCACGCCGTCAGGGGGCCCCGGGACCCAGTACTTC
cdr3_aa: CASSTPSGGPGTQYF

d_call: TRBD2
clone_size: .
v_call: TRBV28
j_call: TRBJ2-5
cdr3_nt: TGTGCCAGCAGCACTAGCGGAAGATGGGAGACCCAGTACTTC
cdr3_aa: CASSTSGRWETQYF

d_call: .
clone_size: .
v_call: TRBV6-5
j_call: TRBJ2-7
cdr3_nt: TGTGCCAGCAGTTACAGGGCCTACGAGCAGTACTTC
cdr3_aa: CASSYRAYEQYF

d_call: .
clone_size: many
v_call: TRBV25-1
j_call: TRBJ1-6
cdr3_nt: TGTGCCAGCAGTGCCACCTCTAATTCACCCCTCCACTTT
cdr3_aa: CASSATSNSPLHF